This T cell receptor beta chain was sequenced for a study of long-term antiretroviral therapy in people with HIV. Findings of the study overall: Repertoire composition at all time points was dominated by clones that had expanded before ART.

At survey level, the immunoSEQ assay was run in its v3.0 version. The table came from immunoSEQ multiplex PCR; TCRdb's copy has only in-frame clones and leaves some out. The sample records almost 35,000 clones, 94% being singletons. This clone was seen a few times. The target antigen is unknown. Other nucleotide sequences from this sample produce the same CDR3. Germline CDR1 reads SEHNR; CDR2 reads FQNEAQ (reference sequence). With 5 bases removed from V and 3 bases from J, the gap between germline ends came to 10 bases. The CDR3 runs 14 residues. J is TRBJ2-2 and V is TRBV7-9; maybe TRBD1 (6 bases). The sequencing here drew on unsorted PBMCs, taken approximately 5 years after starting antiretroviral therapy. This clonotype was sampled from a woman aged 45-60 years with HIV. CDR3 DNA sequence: TGTGCCAGCAGCCCGGACAGAGACACCGGGGAGCTGTTTTTT. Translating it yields CASSPDRDTGELFF.